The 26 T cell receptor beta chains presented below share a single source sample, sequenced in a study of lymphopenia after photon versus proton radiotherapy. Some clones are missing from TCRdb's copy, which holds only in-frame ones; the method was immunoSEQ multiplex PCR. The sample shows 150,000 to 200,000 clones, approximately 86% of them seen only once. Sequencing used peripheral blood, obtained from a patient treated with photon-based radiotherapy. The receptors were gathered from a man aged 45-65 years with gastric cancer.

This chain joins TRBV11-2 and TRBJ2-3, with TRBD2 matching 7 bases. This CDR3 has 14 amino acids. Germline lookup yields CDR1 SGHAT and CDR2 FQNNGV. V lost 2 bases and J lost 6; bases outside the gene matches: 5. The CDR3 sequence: CASSLQISGDTQYF. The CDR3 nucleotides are TGTGCCAGCAGCTTACAAATTAGCGGGGATACGCAGTATTTT.

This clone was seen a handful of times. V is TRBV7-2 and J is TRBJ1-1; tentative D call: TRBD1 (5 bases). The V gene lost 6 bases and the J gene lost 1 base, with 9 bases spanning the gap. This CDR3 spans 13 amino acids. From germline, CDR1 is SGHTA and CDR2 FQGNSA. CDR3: CASRFQGNTEAFF. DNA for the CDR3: TGTGCCAGCAGATTCCAGGGGAACACTGAAGCTTTCTTT.

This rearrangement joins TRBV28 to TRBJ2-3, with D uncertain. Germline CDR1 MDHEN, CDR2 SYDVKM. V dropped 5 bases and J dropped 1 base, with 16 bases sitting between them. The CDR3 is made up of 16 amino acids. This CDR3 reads CASSPRTSRGTDTQYF. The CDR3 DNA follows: TGTGCCAGCAGTCCTCGGACGAGCCGGGGCACAGATACGCAGTATTTT.

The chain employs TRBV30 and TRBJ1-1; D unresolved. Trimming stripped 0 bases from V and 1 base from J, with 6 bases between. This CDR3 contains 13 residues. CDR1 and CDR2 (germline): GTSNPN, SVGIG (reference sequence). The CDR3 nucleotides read TGTGCCTGGAGTGTTTGGAGGAACACTGAAGCTTTCTTT. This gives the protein CAWSVWRNTEAFF.

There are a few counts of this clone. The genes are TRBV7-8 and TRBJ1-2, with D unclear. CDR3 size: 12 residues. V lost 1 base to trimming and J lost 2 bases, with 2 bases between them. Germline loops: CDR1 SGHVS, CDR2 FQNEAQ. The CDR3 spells CASSLENYGYTF. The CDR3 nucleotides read TGTGCCAGCAGCTTAGAGAACTATGGCTACACCTTC.

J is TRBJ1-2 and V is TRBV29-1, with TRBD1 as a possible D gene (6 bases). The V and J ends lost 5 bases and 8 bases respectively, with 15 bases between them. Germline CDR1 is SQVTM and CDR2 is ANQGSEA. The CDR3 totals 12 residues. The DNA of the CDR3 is TGCAGCGTTATCCGGGACACCAGGGGCTACACCTTC. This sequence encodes CSVIRDTRGYTF.

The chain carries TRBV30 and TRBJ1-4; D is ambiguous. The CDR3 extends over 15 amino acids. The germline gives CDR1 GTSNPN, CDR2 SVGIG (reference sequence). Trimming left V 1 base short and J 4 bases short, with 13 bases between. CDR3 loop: CAWSGEAGINEKLFF. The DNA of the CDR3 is TGTGCCTGGAGTGGGGAAGCGGGGATTAATGAAAAACTGTTTTTT.

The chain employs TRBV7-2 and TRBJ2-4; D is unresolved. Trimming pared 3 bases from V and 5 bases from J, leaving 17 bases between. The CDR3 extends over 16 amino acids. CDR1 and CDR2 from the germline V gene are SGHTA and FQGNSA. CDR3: CASSLYTPKIENIQYF. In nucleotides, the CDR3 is TGTGCCAGCAGCTTGTACACTCCGAAGATAGAAAACATTCAGTACTTC.

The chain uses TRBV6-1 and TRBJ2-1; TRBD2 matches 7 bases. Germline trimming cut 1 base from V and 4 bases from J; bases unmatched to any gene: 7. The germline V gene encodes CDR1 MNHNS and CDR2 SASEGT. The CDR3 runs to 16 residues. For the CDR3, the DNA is TGTGCCAGCAGTGAAGTGGCTAGCGGACCTTACAATGAGCAGTTCTTC. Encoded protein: CASSEVASGPYNEQFF.

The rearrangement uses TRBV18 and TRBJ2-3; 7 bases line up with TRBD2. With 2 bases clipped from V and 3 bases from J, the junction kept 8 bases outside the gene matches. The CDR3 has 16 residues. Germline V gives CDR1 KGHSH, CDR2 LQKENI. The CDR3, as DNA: TGTGCCAGCTCACCATTCGGCGGGAGCGGGACAGATACGCAGTATTTT. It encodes CASSPFGGSGTDTQYF.

CDR3 sequence: CASSRLAPRASTDTQYF. The CDR3 DNA reads as TGTGCCAGCAGCCGACTAGCGCCTCGCGCTAGCACAGATACGCAGTATTTT. The chain joins TRBV7-2 to TRBJ2-3, with TRBD2 matching over 8 bases. V trimming: 5 bases; J trimming: 0 bases; junction bases outside the gene matches: 10. Germline CDR1 is SGHTA and CDR2 is FQGNSA. The CDR3 is made up of 17 amino acids.

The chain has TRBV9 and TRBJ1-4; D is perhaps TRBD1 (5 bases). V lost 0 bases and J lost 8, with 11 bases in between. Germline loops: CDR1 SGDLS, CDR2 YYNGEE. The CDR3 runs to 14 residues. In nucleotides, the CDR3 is TGTGCCAGCAGCGTAGCTCAGGGTGGGGAAAAACTGTTTTTT. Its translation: CASSVAQGGEKLFF.

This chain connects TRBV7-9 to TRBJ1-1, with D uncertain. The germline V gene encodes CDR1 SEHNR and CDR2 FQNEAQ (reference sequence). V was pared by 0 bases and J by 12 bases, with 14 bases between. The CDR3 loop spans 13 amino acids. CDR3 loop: CASSLASPGWTFF. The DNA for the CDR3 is TGTGCCAGCAGCTTAGCATCTCCCGGATGGACTTTCTTT.

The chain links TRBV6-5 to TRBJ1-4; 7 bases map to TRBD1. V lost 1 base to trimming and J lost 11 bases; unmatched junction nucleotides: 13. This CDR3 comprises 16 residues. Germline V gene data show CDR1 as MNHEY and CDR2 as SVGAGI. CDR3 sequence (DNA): TGTGCCAGCAGTTACTTGATAGGGGGCGCGGTAGATAAACTGTTTTTT. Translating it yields CASSYLIGGAVDKLFF.

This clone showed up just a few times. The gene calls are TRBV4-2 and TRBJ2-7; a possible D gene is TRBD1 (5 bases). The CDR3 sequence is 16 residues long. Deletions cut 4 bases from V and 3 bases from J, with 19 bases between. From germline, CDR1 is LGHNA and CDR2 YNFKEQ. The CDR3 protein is CASSRRGQGISYEQYF. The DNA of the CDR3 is TGTGCCAGCAGCCGAAGGGGTCAGGGTATCAGCTACGAGCAGTACTTC.

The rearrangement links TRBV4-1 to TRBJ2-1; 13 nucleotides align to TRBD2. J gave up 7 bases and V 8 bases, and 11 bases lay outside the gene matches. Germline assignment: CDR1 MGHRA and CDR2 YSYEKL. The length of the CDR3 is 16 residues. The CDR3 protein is CASADPLAGGPNEQFF. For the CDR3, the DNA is TGCGCCAGCGCCGATCCACTAGCGGGAGGGCCAAATGAGCAGTTCTTC.

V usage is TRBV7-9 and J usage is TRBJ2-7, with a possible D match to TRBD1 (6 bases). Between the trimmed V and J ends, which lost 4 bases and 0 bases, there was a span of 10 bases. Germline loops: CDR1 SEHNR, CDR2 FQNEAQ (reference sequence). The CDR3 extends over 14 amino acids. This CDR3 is CASSSGHSSYEQYF. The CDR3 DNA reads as TGTGCCAGCAGCTCGGGACACAGCTCCTACGAGCAGTACTTC.

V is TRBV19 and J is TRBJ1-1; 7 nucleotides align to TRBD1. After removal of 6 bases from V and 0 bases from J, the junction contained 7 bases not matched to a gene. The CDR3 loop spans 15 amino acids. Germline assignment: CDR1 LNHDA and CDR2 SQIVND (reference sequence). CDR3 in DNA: TGTGCCAGTAGGACCTCGGGACAGCTGAACACTGAAGCTTTCTTT. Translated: CASRTSGQLNTEAFF. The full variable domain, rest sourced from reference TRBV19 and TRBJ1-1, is DGGITQSPKYLFRKEGQNVTLSCEQNLNHDAMYWYRQDPGQGLRLIYYSQIVNDFQKGDIAEGYSVSREKKESFPLTVTSAQKNPTAFYLCASRTSGQLNTEAFFGQGTRLTVV.

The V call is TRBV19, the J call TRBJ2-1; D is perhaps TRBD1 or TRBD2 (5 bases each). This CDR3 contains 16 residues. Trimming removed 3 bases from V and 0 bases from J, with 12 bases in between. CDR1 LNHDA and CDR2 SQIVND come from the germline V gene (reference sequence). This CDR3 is CASSMSRGSSYNEQFF. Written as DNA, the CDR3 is TGTGCCAGTAGTATGTCGAGGGGATCCTCCTACAATGAGCAGTTCTTC.

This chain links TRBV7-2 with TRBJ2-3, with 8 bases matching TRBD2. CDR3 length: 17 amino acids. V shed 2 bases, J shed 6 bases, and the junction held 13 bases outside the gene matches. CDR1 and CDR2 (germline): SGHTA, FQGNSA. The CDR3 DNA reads TGTGCCAGCAGCTTATTACCCCTAGCGGGTAGCCCGGATACGCAGTATTTT. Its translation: CASSLLPLAGSPDTQYF.

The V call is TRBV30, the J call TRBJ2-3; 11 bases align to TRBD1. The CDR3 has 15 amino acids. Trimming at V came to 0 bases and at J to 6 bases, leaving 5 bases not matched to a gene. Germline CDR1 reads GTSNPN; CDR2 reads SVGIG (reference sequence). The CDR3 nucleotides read TGTGCCTGGAGTGTCGGACAGGGGGCTAAGGATACGCAGTATTTT. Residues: CAWSVGQGAKDTQYF.

CDR3 coding DNA: TGTGCCAGCAGTTCCGGGGATGAAGGTGAAAAACTGTTTTTT. Residues: CASSSGDEGEKLFF. V usage is TRBV27 and J usage is TRBJ1-4; no reliable D call. The ends were cut back, 4 bases at V and 7 bases at J, with 13 bases in the middle. CDR1 is MNHEY and CDR2 is SMNVEV in the germline V gene (reference sequence). This CDR3 region has 14 residues.

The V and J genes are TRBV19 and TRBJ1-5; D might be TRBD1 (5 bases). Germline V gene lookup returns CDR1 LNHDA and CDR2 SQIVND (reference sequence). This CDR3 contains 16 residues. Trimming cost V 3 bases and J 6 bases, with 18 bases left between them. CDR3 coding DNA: TGTGCCAGTAGTATCCCCCGGCGGGGCGCGAGTCAGCCCCAGCATTTT. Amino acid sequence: CASSIPRRGASQPQHF. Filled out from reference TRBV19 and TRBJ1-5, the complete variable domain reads DGGITQSPKYLFRKEGQNVTLSCEQNLNHDAMYWYRQDPGQGLRLIYYSQIVNDFQKGDIAEGYSVSREKKESFPLTVTSAQKNPTAFYLCASSIPRRGASQPQHFGDGTRLSIL.

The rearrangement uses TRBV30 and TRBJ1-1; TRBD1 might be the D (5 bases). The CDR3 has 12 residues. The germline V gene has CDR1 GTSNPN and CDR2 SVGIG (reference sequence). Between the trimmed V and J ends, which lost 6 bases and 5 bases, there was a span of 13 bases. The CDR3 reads CACLRGGTEAFF. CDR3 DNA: TGTGCCTGTCTTCGGGGGGGGACTGAAGCTTTCTTT.

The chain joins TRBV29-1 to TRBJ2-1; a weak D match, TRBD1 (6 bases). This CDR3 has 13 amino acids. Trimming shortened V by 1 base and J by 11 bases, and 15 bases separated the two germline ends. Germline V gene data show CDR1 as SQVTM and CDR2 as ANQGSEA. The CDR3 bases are TGCAGCGTTGAAGCCCCAGGGGCGGTGAAGCAGTTCTTC. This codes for CSVEAPGAVKQFF.

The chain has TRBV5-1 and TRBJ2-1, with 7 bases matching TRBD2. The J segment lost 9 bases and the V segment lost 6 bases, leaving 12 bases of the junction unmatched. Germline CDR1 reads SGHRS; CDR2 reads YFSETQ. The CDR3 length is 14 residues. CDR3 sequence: CASKTSPVYGEQFF. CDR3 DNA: TGCGCCAGCAAGACTAGCCCGGTATATGGTGAGCAGTTCTTC.